This T cell receptor beta chain was sequenced for a study of cytomegalovirus exposure and HLA in healthy donors. Whole-study results and caveats: Among the CMV-associated chains, a few were confirmed in vitro as specific for CMV antigens.

Profiling relied on immunoSEQ multiplex PCR, and the TCRdb table lists in-frame clones only, not all of them. The data contain some 290,000 clones, approximately 86% of them seen just once; the ten biggest clones take up roughly 0.96%. After removal of 4 bases from V and 1 base from J, the junction contained 1 base not matched to a gene. The CDR3 contains 13 residues. Germline V lookup: CDR1 SGHRS, CDR2 YFSETQ. This clone showed up just a few times. As yet, its antigen is unknown. Donors were drawn from the approximately 120-subject validation cohort, separate from the roughly 700-subject first cohort.

This receptor was obtained from a man aged 25-45 years in good health and CMV-seronegative. The sample taken for sequencing was PBMCs. The chain uses TRBV5-1 and TRBJ1-1, with TRBD1 identical over 7 bases. The chain's CDR3 is CASSRQGNTEAFF. As DNA, the CDR3 is TGCGCCAGCAGCAGACAGGGGAACACTGAAGCTTTCTTT.